What follows are 24 T cell receptor beta chains derived from one specimen sequenced in a study of cytomegalovirus exposure and HLA in healthy donors. The PCR used 60 Vbeta and 13 Jbeta primers. Sequencing used immunoSEQ multiplex PCR; TCRdb keeps in-frame clones, though not all of them. The repertoire holds fewer than 200,000 clones, with over 65% as singletons. Specimen: PBMCs. The receptors were sampled from a man in his 60s in good health and CMV-seronegative.

The chain has TRBV7-2 and TRBJ2-7; D is perhaps TRBD2 (6 bases). This CDR3 is built from 15 residues. The germline CDR1 and CDR2 sequences are SGHTA and FQGNSA. V was clipped by 4 bases and J by 0 bases, with 13 bases between them. The CDR3: CASSSRAGNSYEQYF. The CDR3 DNA is TGTGCCAGCAGCTCACGTGCGGGGAACTCCTACGAGCAGTACTTC.

This clone was seen only a few times. The rearrangement joins TRBV6-5 to TRBJ1-2; TRBD1 agrees at 7 bases. Germline V gene data show CDR1 as MNHEY and CDR2 as SVGAGI. CDR3 length: 14 residues. Unmatched junction bases numbered 12, after V lost 8 bases and J lost 6 bases. CDR3 coding DNA: TGTGCCAGCCTTTTAAAAGGGGGCGCGCATGGCTACACCTTC. Translation: CASLLKGGAHGYTF.

This chain uses TRBV4-2 with TRBJ2-2, with 9 bases identical to TRBD2. V lost 1 base, J lost 3 bases, and 9 bases stayed unmatched. Germline V gene sequence: CDR1 LGHNA, CDR2 YNFKEQ. This CDR3 contains 18 residues. CDR3 sequence (DNA): TGTGCCAGCAGCCAAGCCGGCGCGGGGGGGCCAGACACCGGGGAGCTGTTTTTT. This gives the protein CASSQAGAGGPDTGELFF.

The gene calls are TRBV15 and TRBJ2-1, with TRBD2 matching over 11 bases. The V and J ends lost 6 bases and 8 bases, in that order; junction bases with no gene match: 3. The CDR3 is made up of 13 amino acids. The germline CDR1 and CDR2 sequences are LNHNV and YYDKDF (reference sequence). DNA of the CDR3: TGTGCCACCAGGACTAGCGGGATCTATGAGCAGTTCTTC. This encodes CATRTSGIYEQFF.

V gene TRBV5-5 combines with J gene TRBJ2-2, with 8 bases matching TRBD2. Unmatched junction bases numbered 7, after V lost 3 bases and J lost 6 bases. The V gene's germline CDR1 is SGHKS and CDR2 YYEKEE (reference sequence). The CDR3 is 15 amino acids. The CDR3 spells CASSSGGGTPGELFF. The CDR3 bases are TGTGCCAGCAGCTCCGGCGGGGGGACTCCCGGGGAGCTGTTTTTT. The full variable domain, completed using reference TRBV5-5 and TRBJ2-2, is DAGVTQSPTHLIKTRGQQVTLRCSPISGHKSVSWYQQVLGQGPQFIFQYYEKEERGRGNFPDRFSARQFPNYSSELNVNALLLGDSALYLCASSSGGGTPGELFFGEGSRLTVL.

The chain couples TRBV12-5 to TRBJ1-6; D is possibly TRBD1 (5 bases). CDR1 and CDR2 (germline): LGHNT, FRNRAP. The CDR3 contains 13 residues. The V end was cut by 7 bases, the J end by 9 bases, with 13 bases between. CDR3 in amino acids: CASVATVGSPLHF. The CDR3 nucleotides read TGTGCTAGTGTTGCGACAGTCGGTTCACCCCTCCACTTT.

This chain joins TRBV10-3 and TRBJ2-1; 12 nucleotides agree with TRBD2. The V gene's germline CDR1 is ENHRY and CDR2 SYGVKD. The CDR3 spans 16 residues. V was clipped by 4 bases and J by 8 bases; unmatched bases: 9. The CDR3 spells CAISGPTSGGFYEQFF. CDR3 bases: TGTGCCATCAGTGGGCCGACTAGCGGGGGTTTCTATGAGCAGTTCTTC.

V is TRBV30 and J is TRBJ1-2; no clear D. Germline V gene sequence: CDR1 GTSNPN, CDR2 SVGIG (reference sequence). CDR3 length: 13 residues. Between the trimmed V and J ends, which lost 2 bases and 3 bases, there was a span of 10 bases. Here the CDR3 reads CAWSPDGDYGYTF. The CDR3 nucleotides are TGTGCCTGGAGTCCGGACGGGGACTATGGCTACACCTTC.

This rearrangement joins TRBV7-8 to TRBJ2-5; D gene ambiguous. The CDR3 consists of 13 residues. The germline V gene has CDR1 SGHVS and CDR2 FQNEAQ. V was cut by 0 bases and J by 1 base, with 3 bases left in between. For the CDR3, the DNA is TGTGCCAGCAGCTTAGCTATCCAAGAGACCCAGTACTTC. Translating it yields CASSLAIQETQYF. Combining the CDR3 with reference TRBV7-8 and TRBJ2-5 gives the whole variable domain GAGVSQSPRYKVAKRGQDVALRCDPISGHVSLFWYQQALGQGPEFLTYFQNEAQLDKSGLPSDRFFAERPEGSVSTLKIQRTQQEDSAVYLCASSLAIQETQYFGPGTRLLVL.

The V and J genes are TRBV5-1 and TRBJ2-3; 9 nucleotides agree with TRBD2. Germline CDR1 reads SGHRS; CDR2 reads YFSETQ. This CDR3 is 18 amino acids long. The trim removed 1 base at V and 3 bases at J, leaving 12 bases unmatched. The chain's CDR3 is CASSLSLGGLARTDTQYF. The CDR3 DNA reads TGCGCCAGCAGCTTGAGCTTGGGAGGACTAGCGAGGACAGATACGCAGTATTTT.

V gene TRBV5-6 combines with J gene TRBJ2-3; 9 bases line up with TRBD1. Unmatched junction bases numbered 6, after V lost 3 bases and J lost 4 bases. The CDR3 sequence is 15 residues long. Germline CDR1 SGHDT, CDR2 YYEEEE. The CDR3 sequence: CASSSGQGKADTQYF. CDR3 bases: TGTGCCAGCAGCTCGGGACAGGGTAAAGCAGATACGCAGTATTTT.

The J gene is TRBJ1-2, the V gene TRBV5-4; TRBD1 aligns across 7 bases. The germline V gene has CDR1 SGHNT and CDR2 YYREEE (reference sequence). There are 15 residues in the CDR3. Trimming took 4 bases from V and 4 from J; bases not matched to a gene: 10. The DNA of the CDR3 is TGTGCCAGCAGCGCCGGGACAGTTCGGGTCTATGGCTACACCTTC. Translation gives CASSAGTVRVYGYTF.

J is TRBJ2-7 and V is TRBV2, with D maybe TRBD1 (6 bases). Trimming removed 8 bases at V and 8 bases at J, with 31 bases between. Germline-derived CDR1 and CDR2 are SNHLY and FYNNEI. The CDR3 extends over 17 amino acids. The CDR3 region has the DNA TGTGCCAGCGCCGGTGGACAGCCTTTCCGCTCGGCTACGCAGCAGTACTTC. Protein: CASAGGQPFRSATQQYF.

V usage is TRBV5-1 and J usage is TRBJ2-1; D is unresolved. In germline, CDR1 is SGHRS, CDR2 YFSETQ. The CDR3 sequence is 16 residues long. The germline V and J ends were trimmed by 0 bases and 1 base, with 11 bases remaining between them. In nucleotides, the CDR3 is TGCGCCAGCAGCTTGGACGACAATGCTTCCTACAATGAGCAGTTCTTC. Protein sequence: CASSLDDNASYNEQFF.

Here the CDR3 reads CASSEVAGSSGNTIYF. The DNA of the CDR3 is TGTGCCAGCAGTGAAGTGGCGGGGTCCTCTGGAAACACCATATATTTT. The V gene is TRBV6-1, the J gene TRBJ1-3; D unresolved. The CDR3 loop spans 16 amino acids. The germline V gene has CDR1 MNHNS and CDR2 SASEGT. Trimming shortened V by 1 base and J by 0 bases, and 10 bases separated the two germline ends.

This clone was detected only a few times. The rearrangement links TRBV5-6 to TRBJ2-7; D gene ambiguous. The V gene's germline CDR1 is SGHDT and CDR2 YYEEEE. Trimming removed 0 bases at V and 7 bases at J, with 11 bases between. This CDR3 is 13 amino acids long. In DNA, the CDR3 is TGTGCCAGCAGCTTGGGGCAGTTGAAGGAGCAGTACTTC. Its translation is CASSLGQLKEQYF.

This clone was seen a handful of times. The V and J genes are TRBV6-5 and TRBJ1-1; D unresolved. This CDR3 region has 14 residues. Trimming took off 7 bases at V and 0 bases at J, with 12 bases between the two ends. The V gene's germline CDR1 is MNHEY and CDR2 SVGAGI. The CDR3 region has the DNA TGTGCCAGCACTGACCGCGGGGTGAACACTGAAGCTTTCTTT. Amino acid sequence: CASTDRGVNTEAFF.

Comments on this clone: One end of the junction is discordant with germline, which a read error may explain. The chain uses TRBV6-5 and TRBJ1-2; 8 nucleotides line up with TRBD1. This CDR3 comprises 13 residues. Germline V lookup: CDR1 MNHEY, CDR2 SVGAGI. CDR3 protein: CASRMGQVSGYPF. The CDR3 bases are TGTGCCAGCAGGATGGGACAGGTGTCTGGCTACCCCTTC.

The chain couples TRBV6-4 to TRBJ1-5, with a weak D call TRBD1 (5 bases). The ends were cut back, 6 bases at V and 8 bases at J, with 14 bases in the middle. From germline, CDR1 is MRHNA and CDR2 SNTAGT. The CDR3 spans 13 residues. The CDR3 loop reads CASSRDWGEPQHF. The DNA of the CDR3 is TGTGCCAGCAGCCGGGACTGGGGGGAGCCCCAGCATTTT.

Turning to this clone: Other DNA sequences in this specimen translate into the identical CDR3. The chain is built from TRBV19 and TRBJ2-7; the D is unclear. The ends were cut back, 1 base at V and 2 bases at J, with 6 bases in the middle. This CDR3 is built from 13 residues. The germline V gene has CDR1 LNHDA and CDR2 SQIVND (reference sequence). In DNA form, the CDR3 reads TGTGCCAGTAGTATAGGACAAGCCTACGAGCAGTACTTC. Its translation is CASSIGQAYEQYF.

The chain's CDR3 is CASSQARTSGTSTDTQYF. The CDR3 DNA reads TGCGCCAGCAGCCAAGCCCGGACTAGCGGGACTAGCACAGATACGCAGTATTTT. V and J are TRBV4-3 and TRBJ2-3; 12 nucleotides line up with TRBD2. V dropped 1 base and J dropped 0; count of bases not matched to a gene: 5. CDR1 is LGHNA, CDR2 YSLEER, per germline. The CDR3 is 18 residues long.

V gene TRBV4-3 combines with J gene TRBJ1-2; D not certain. The germline V gene has CDR1 LGHNA and CDR2 YSLEER. The CDR3 loop spans 16 amino acids. V lost 0 bases and J 4 bases, leaving 15 bases between the germline ends. CDR3 bases: TGCGCCAGCAGCCAAGATTTGGCCCGAAACCTCTATGGCTACACCTTC. It codes for CASSQDLARNLYGYTF.

The sample holds one count of this clone. The chain uses TRBV28 and TRBJ1-2; TRBD1 matches 7 bases. The CDR3 length is 12 residues. Germline V lookup: CDR1 MDHEN, CDR2 SYDVKM. With V trimmed by 7 bases and J by 2 bases, 1 base remained unmatched. CDR3 bases: TGTGCCAGCATGACAGGGAACTATGGCTACACCTTC. It codes for CASMTGNYGYTF.

Notes on this clone: At the DNA level, this CDR3 is encoded by other sequences in the same sample as well. This rearrangement joins TRBV5-1 to TRBJ2-7, with 9 bases lining up with TRBD1. The CDR3 contains 15 residues. J gave up 2 bases and V 0 bases, and 3 bases lay outside the gene matches. Germline V gene sequence: CDR1 SGHRS, CDR2 YFSETQ. CDR3 sequence reads: CASSLGGTGTYEQYF. The CDR3 region has the DNA TGCGCCAGCAGCTTGGGAGGGACAGGGACCTACGAGCAGTACTTC.